This T cell receptor (beta chain) was profiled in a study of OX40 agonist ivuxolimab in advanced cancers. Study-level background: Across the patients, intravenous ivuxolimab was delivered every 2 weeks at 0.01 to 10 mg/kg. Aged roughly 23 to 85 with a mean of 60 years, they were about 80% male.

Produced via immunoSEQ multiplex PCR; TCRdb's table is partial and in-frame only. The sample records about 62,000 clones, roughly 78% being singletons. Worth noting for this clone: The antigen is not known.

The CDR3 contains 16 residues. V shed 2 bases and J shed 4 bases, with 14 bases lying between them. Germline assignment: CDR1 KGHSH and CDR2 LQKENI. General observations from the study: Low levels of normalized T-cell clonal expansion also appeared in some nonresponders. CD8+ T cells (on average) carried more expanded clones than CD4+ T cells.

Here the sequenced sample was CD4+ or CD8+ T cells sorted from blood, taken in a trial of the OX40 agonist ivuxolimab. This clonotype originated in an adult with an advanced solid tumor such as melanoma, head and neck, liver or kidney cancer. The V gene is TRBV18, the J gene TRBJ2-2; possible D gene TRBD1, 6 bases. Here the CDR3 DNA reads TGTGCCAGCTCACCATTCGGGCAGGGGAGCACCGGGGAGCTGTTTTTT. Amino acids: CASSPFGQGSTGELFF.